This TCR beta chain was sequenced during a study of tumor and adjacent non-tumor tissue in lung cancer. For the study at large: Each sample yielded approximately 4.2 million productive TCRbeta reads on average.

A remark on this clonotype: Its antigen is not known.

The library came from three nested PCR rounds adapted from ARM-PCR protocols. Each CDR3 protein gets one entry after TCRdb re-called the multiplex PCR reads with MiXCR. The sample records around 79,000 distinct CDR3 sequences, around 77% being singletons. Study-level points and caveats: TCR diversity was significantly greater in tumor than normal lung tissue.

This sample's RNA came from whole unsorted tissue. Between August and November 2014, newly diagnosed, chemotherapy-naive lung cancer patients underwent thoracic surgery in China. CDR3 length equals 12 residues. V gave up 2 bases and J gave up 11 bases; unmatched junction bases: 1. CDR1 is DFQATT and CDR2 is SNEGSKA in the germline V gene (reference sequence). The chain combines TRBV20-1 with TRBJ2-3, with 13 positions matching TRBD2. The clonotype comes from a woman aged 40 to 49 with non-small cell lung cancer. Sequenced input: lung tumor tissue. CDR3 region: CSARTSGGGQYF. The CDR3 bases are TGCAGTGCTAGAACTAGCGGGGGGGGGCAGTATTTT.